A selection of T cell receptor beta chains follows, all from one sample in a study of cytomegalovirus exposure and HLA in healthy donors. Generated by immunoSEQ multiplex PCR, the TCRdb table keeps only in-frame clones and is missing some. The sample records about 160,000 clones, roughly 76% being singletons. The sequenced sample was PBMCs. The receptors come from a woman in her fifties or sixties in good health and CMV-seronegative. CDR3s include the opening cysteine and the closing phenylalanine or tryptophan. A D gene is named only where the DNA matches it firmly. Expanded clones are given a class, and other clones once, few, many or no size at all.

>TRBD2|TRBJ2-1|NA|TRBV18
CASSPTSGYNEQFF
TGTGCCAGCTCACCGACTAGCGGCTACAATGAGCAGTTCTTC
>NA|TRBJ1-3|NA|TRBV6-6
CASILGNTIYF
TGTGCCAGCATCCTCGGAAACACCATATATTTT
>NA|TRBJ1-1|once|TRBV19
CASSIQTPTGGAFF
TGTGCCAGTAGTATACAGACCCCGACGGGGGGGGCTTTCTTT
>TRBD2|TRBJ2-5|NA|TRBV4-2
CASSQEEGLAGGQETQYF
TGTGCCAGCAGCCAAGAAGAGGGGCTAGCGGGAGGGCAAGAGACCCAGTACTTC
>NA|TRBJ1-1|NA|TRBV5-1
CASSFLQGNTEAFF
TGCGCCAGCAGCTTCTTACAGGGGAACACTGAAGCTTTCTTT
>TRBD1|TRBJ1-5|NA|TRBV6-6
CASSRDRGRQPQHF
TGTGCCAGCAGTCGGGACAGGGGACGTCAGCCCCAGCATTTT
>TRBD2|TRBJ2-7|NA|TRBV9
CASTPYLAAGEQYF
TGTGCCAGCACCCCCTATCTAGCGGCGGGCGAGCAGTACTTC
>NA|TRBJ2-1|NA|TRBV7-9
CASSLAPWRGHEQFF
TGTGCCAGCAGCTTAGCCCCCTGGCGGGGGCATGAGCAGTTCTTC
>NA|TRBJ2-7|NA|TRBV28
CASSQHSPLTYEQYF
TGTGCCAGCAGTCAGCACAGCCCTCTGACCTACGAGCAGTACTTC
>TRBD2|TRBJ2-7|NA|TRBV28
CASSINLAGADEQYF
TGTGCCAGCAGTATAAATCTAGCGGGCGCCGACGAGCAGTACTTC
>TRBD1|TRBJ1-3|NA|TRBV15
CATSRETGSGNTIYF
TGTGCCACCAGCAGAGAGACAGGGAGTGGAAACACCATATATTTT
>NA|TRBJ2-3|NA|TRBV29-1
CSVRVTDTQYF
TGCAGCGTACGGGTCACAGATACGCAGTATTTT
>TRBD2|TRBJ2-1|NA|TRBV19
CASSAYLAGGPGEQFF
TGTGCCAGTAGTGCCTACCTAGCGGGAGGGCCAGGTGAGCAGTTCTTC
>NA|TRBJ2-1|NA|TRBV15
CATSGELPTASYNEQFF
TGTGCCACCAGCGGAGAACTACCGACAGCTTCCTACAATGAGCAGTTCTTC
>TRBD1|TRBJ2-3|NA|TRBV28
CASTSGGPGTDTQYF
TGTGCCAGCACCTCAGGGGGCCCAGGCACAGATACGCAGTATTTT
>NA|TRBJ1-2|NA|TRBV5-4
CASSFQQGSGYTF
TGTGCCAGCAGCTTTCAACAGGGCTCTGGCTACACCTTC
>NA|TRBJ1-1|NA|TRBV4-3
CASSHGSGRLNTEAFF
TGCGCCAGCAGCCATGGTTCAGGGCGGTTGAACACTGAAGCTTTCTTT
>NA|TRBJ2-7|NA|TRBV14
CASSQDQGMDQYF
TGTGCCAGCAGCCAAGATCAGGGGATGGATCAGTACTTC
>NA|TRBJ2-5|NA|TRBV19
CASSMGAFQETQYF
TGTGCCAGTAGTATGGGGGCGTTCCAAGAGACCCAGTACTTC
>TRBD2|TRBJ2-1|once|TRBV9
CASSVGGTSAYNEQFF
TGTGCCAGCAGCGTAGGGGGGACTAGCGCATACAATGAGCAGTTCTTC
>NA|TRBJ2-1|NA|TRBV21-1
CASSTPGLAGEGRKNEQFF
TGTGCCAGCAGCACCCCGGGACTAGCGGGAGAGGGGAGAAAAAATGAGCAGTTCTTC
>NA|TRBJ1-4|NA|TRBV28
CASTSRRLREKLFF
TGTGCCAGCACCTCGCGGAGGTTACGAGAAAAACTGTTTTTT
>NA|TRBJ1-2|NA|TRBV5-6
CASSLLAVSFYGYTF
TGTGCCAGCAGCTTGTTGGCGGTGAGCTTCTATGGCTACACCTTC
>TRBD1|TRBJ2-3|NA|TRBV19
CASSMGTGTDTQYF
TGTGCCAGTAGTATGGGGACAGGCACAGATACGCAGTATTTT
>NA|TRBJ1-5|many|TRBV6-6
CASNEDTHQPQHF
TGTGCCAGCAACGAGGACACTCATCAGCCCCAGCATTTT
>NA|TRBJ1-2|NA|TRBV18
CASSPSGGWGYTF
TGTGCCAGCTCACCTTCCGGGGGATGGGGCTACACCTTC
>TRBD2|TRBJ2-3|once|TRBV7-3
CASSPGRLAGGGSTDTQYF
TGTGCCAGCAGTCCCGGGAGGCTAGCGGGGGGCGGGAGCACAGATACGCAGTATTTT
>NA|TRBJ1-3|few|TRBV7-8
CASIRGLPGNTIYF
TGTGCCAGCATCCGAGGTCTACCCGGAAACACCATATATTTT
>TRBD1|TRBJ2-7|few|TRBV6-1
CASSLTGTYEQYF
TGTGCCAGCAGCCTGACAGGGACCTACGAGCAGTACTTC
>NA|TRBJ1-1|NA|TRBV6-5
CASSSTGNWGNTEAFF
TGTGCCAGCAGTTCCACAGGGAATTGGGGGAACACTGAAGCTTTCTTT
>NA|TRBJ2-7|NA|TRBV2
CASRETSGTGTYEQYF
TGTGCCAGCAGGGAGACCTCCGGGACTGGAACCTACGAGCAGTACTTC
>TRBD2|TRBJ2-7|NA|TRBV2
CASTPGGRGSYEQYF
TGTGCCAGCACTCCGGGGGGACGGGGCTCCTACGAGCAGTACTTC
>NA|TRBJ2-7|NA|TRBV7-2
CASKWARETYEQYF
TGTGCCAGCAAGTGGGCCAGGGAAACGTACGAGCAGTACTTC
>NA|TRBJ2-7|few|TRBV13
CASSVGARNEQYF
TGTGCCAGCAGCGTAGGGGCCCGAAACGAGCAGTACTTC
>NA|TRBJ1-5|NA|TRBV5-5
CASSLTLTERGQPQHF
TGTGCCAGCAGCTTGACGTTGACAGAAAGAGGTCAGCCCCAGCATTTT
>TRBD1|TRBJ2-7|NA|TRBV5-4
CASSPNRGVPYEQYF
TGTGCCAGCAGCCCAAACAGGGGCGTCCCGTACGAGCAGTACTTC
>NA|TRBJ1-6|NA|TRBV7-2
CASSLDWGPDSPLHF
TGTGCCAGCAGCTTAGACTGGGGGCCGGACTCACCCCTCCACTTT
>NA|TRBJ2-7|NA|TRBV10-1
CASSAGLWEQYF
TGCGCCAGCAGTGCCGGACTCTGGGAGCAGTACTTC
>TRBD2|TRBJ2-1|NA|TRBV27
CASSSLAGVGNEQFF
TGTGCCAGCAGTTCTCTGGCGGGGGTGGGGAATGAGCAGTTCTTC
>TRBD1|TRBJ1-3|few|TRBV6-1
CASSEDRGSYSGNTIYF
TGTGCCAGCAGTGAAGACAGGGGTTCTTACTCTGGAAACACCATATATTTT
>TRBD1|TRBJ2-1|NA|TRBV5-4
CASSNRDRFHEQFF
TGTGCCAGCAGCAACCGGGACAGGTTCCATGAGCAGTTCTTC
>TRBD2|TRBJ2-7|NA|TRBV7-2
CASSLEGLTPHEQYF
TGTGCCAGCAGCTTAGAGGGACTAACTCCCCACGAGCAGTACTTC